These T cell receptor beta chains were read from a single sample in a study of control samples from healthy donors and cancer patients. Using immunoSEQ multiplex PCR, the repertoire was profiled, and TCRdb retains in-frame clones only, with some absent. The sample lists around 140,000 clones, about nine tenths occurring once. Specimen: blood. These receptors all stem from a man aged 25-45 years in good health. Each CDR3 is given with its conserved first and last residue. Fields, in order: J gene, CDR3 length, V gene, D gene, clone size, CDR3 protein, CDR3 DNA. A D gene is named only where the DNA matches it firmly. Expanded clones are given a class, and other clones once, few, many or no size at all.

j_call: TRBJ2-2; cdr3_length: 16; v_call: TRBV28; d_call: TRBD2; clone_size: NA; cdr3_aa: CASSSPTSGGAGELFF; cdr3_nt: TGTGCCAGCAGTTCCCCGACTAGCGGGGGGGCCGGGGAGCTGTTTTTT
j_call: TRBJ2-7; cdr3_length: 15; v_call: TRBV27; d_call: TRBD2; clone_size: NA; cdr3_aa: CASSPTSGPTYEQYF; cdr3_nt: TGTGCCAGCAGCCCTACTAGCGGGCCCACCTACGAGCAGTACTTC
j_call: TRBJ1-3; cdr3_length: 14; v_call: TRBV11-2; d_call: NA; clone_size: NA; cdr3_aa: CASSLPGSGNTIYF; cdr3_nt: TGTGCCAGCAGCTTACCAGGGTCTGGAAACACCATATATTTT
j_call: TRBJ2-7; cdr3_length: 11; v_call: TRBV5-1; d_call: NA; clone_size: NA; cdr3_aa: CASSYDEEQYF; cdr3_nt: TGCGCCAGCAGCTACGATGAGGAGCAGTACTTC
j_call: TRBJ1-1; cdr3_length: 13; v_call: TRBV24-1; d_call: TRBD1; clone_size: NA; cdr3_aa: CATRQGAGTEAFF; cdr3_nt: TGTGCCACCAGACAGGGGGCTGGCACTGAAGCTTTCTTT
j_call: TRBJ1-3; cdr3_length: 16; v_call: TRBV28; d_call: TRBD1; clone_size: NA; cdr3_aa: CASSSLGTGVGNTIYF; cdr3_nt: TGTGCCAGCAGTTCACTCGGGACAGGGGTTGGAAACACCATATATTTT
j_call: TRBJ1-1; cdr3_length: 12; v_call: TRBV5-6; d_call: NA; clone_size: NA; cdr3_aa: CASSELNTEAFF; cdr3_nt: TGTGCCAGCAGTGAGTTGAACACTGAAGCTTTCTTT
j_call: TRBJ2-7; cdr3_length: 14; v_call: TRBV6-1; d_call: NA; clone_size: NA; cdr3_aa: CASSNTPGMNEQYF; cdr3_nt: TGTGCCAGCAGCAATACCCCTGGAATGAACGAGCAGTACTTC
j_call: TRBJ1-5; cdr3_length: 15; v_call: TRBV28; d_call: TRBD1; clone_size: NA; cdr3_aa: CASRPQRGRDQPQHF; cdr3_nt: TGTGCCAGCAGACCCCAAAGGGGGCGGGATCAGCCCCAGCATTTT
j_call: TRBJ1-1; cdr3_length: 17; v_call: TRBV28; d_call: NA; clone_size: NA; cdr3_aa: CASSFGRISVGHTEAFF; cdr3_nt: TGTGCCAGCAGTTTTGGCAGGATATCCGTCGGGCACACTGAAGCTTTCTTT
j_call: TRBJ2-3; cdr3_length: 17; v_call: TRBV2; d_call: TRBD2; clone_size: NA; cdr3_aa: CASSDLAGGPATDTQYF; cdr3_nt: TGTGCCAGCAGTGACCTAGCGGGGGGGCCTGCCACAGATACGCAGTATTTT
j_call: TRBJ2-7; cdr3_length: 15; v_call: TRBV7-2; d_call: TRBD2; clone_size: once; cdr3_aa: CASSSGRGGSYEQYF; cdr3_nt: TGTGCCAGCAGCTCCGGGCGGGGGGGTTCCTACGAGCAGTACTTC
j_call: TRBJ1-2; cdr3_length: 13; v_call: TRBV7-8; d_call: TRBD1; clone_size: NA; cdr3_aa: CASSPAGGYGYTF; cdr3_nt: TGTGCCAGCAGCCCCGCAGGGGGCTATGGCTACACCTTC
j_call: TRBJ1-6; cdr3_length: 14; v_call: TRBV6-1; d_call: NA; clone_size: NA; cdr3_aa: CASSEAGRVSPLHF; cdr3_nt: TGTGCCAGCAGTGAAGCAGGGAGGGTTTCACCCCTCCACTTT
j_call: TRBJ1-1; cdr3_length: 14; v_call: TRBV7-8; d_call: NA; clone_size: NA; cdr3_aa: CASSLAQGGTEAFF; cdr3_nt: TGTGCCAGCAGCTTAGCTCAGGGTGGCACTGAAGCTTTCTTT
j_call: TRBJ2-2; cdr3_length: 13; v_call: TRBV27; d_call: NA; clone_size: NA; cdr3_aa: CASSFPGPWELFF; cdr3_nt: TGTGCCAGCAGTTTCCCCGGGCCTTGGGAGCTGTTTTTT
j_call: TRBJ2-7; cdr3_length: 16; v_call: TRBV7-9; d_call: NA; clone_size: NA; cdr3_aa: CASSFEPGASSYEQYF; cdr3_nt: TGTGCCAGCAGCTTCGAGCCGGGGGCCAGCTCCTACGAGCAGTACTTC
j_call: TRBJ2-3; cdr3_length: 15; v_call: TRBV7-2; d_call: NA; clone_size: once; cdr3_aa: CASSLGGARTDTQYF; cdr3_nt: TGTGCCAGCAGCTTAGGGGGGGCGCGGACAGATACGCAGTATTTT
j_call: TRBJ1-1; cdr3_length: 14; v_call: TRBV11-1; d_call: TRBD1; clone_size: NA; cdr3_aa: CASSTTGVNTEAFF; cdr3_nt: TGTGCCAGCAGCACGACAGGGGTGAACACTGAAGCTTTCTTT
j_call: TRBJ1-2; cdr3_length: 14; v_call: TRBV11-2; d_call: NA; clone_size: NA; cdr3_aa: CASSLGGITDGYTF; cdr3_nt: TGTGCCAGCAGCTTAGGTGGGATTACAGATGGCTACACCTTC
j_call: TRBJ2-3; cdr3_length: 16; v_call: TRBV9; d_call: TRBD2; clone_size: NA; cdr3_aa: CASSENLAGGPDTQYF; cdr3_nt: TGTGCCAGCAGCGAGAATTTAGCGGGGGGGCCCGATACGCAGTATTTT
j_call: TRBJ1-4; cdr3_length: 14; v_call: TRBV6-5; d_call: NA; clone_size: NA; cdr3_aa: CASSPDEVVEKLFF; cdr3_nt: TGTGCCAGCAGTCCGGATGAGGTAGTTGAAAAACTGTTTTTT
j_call: TRBJ1-1; cdr3_length: 14; v_call: TRBV6-5; d_call: NA; clone_size: few; cdr3_aa: CASSYQEQDTEAFF; cdr3_nt: TGTGCCAGCAGTTACCAGGAACAGGACACTGAAGCTTTCTTT
j_call: TRBJ1-1; cdr3_length: 15; v_call: TRBV11-2; d_call: NA; clone_size: NA; cdr3_aa: CASSLVSQGGGEAFF; cdr3_nt: TGTGCCAGCAGCTTAGTCTCGCAGGGTGGTGGTGAAGCTTTCTTT
j_call: TRBJ2-5; cdr3_length: 13; v_call: TRBV6-6; d_call: NA; clone_size: NA; cdr3_aa: CASSLDRFETQYF; cdr3_nt: TGTGCCAGCAGCTTAGACAGGTTCGAGACCCAGTACTTC
j_call: TRBJ1-6; cdr3_length: 13; v_call: TRBV5-1; d_call: NA; clone_size: NA; cdr3_aa: CASSLKVYSPLHF; cdr3_nt: TGCGCCAGCAGCTTAAAGGTATATTCACCCCTCCACTTT
j_call: TRBJ2-1; cdr3_length: 18; v_call: TRBV9; d_call: TRBD2; clone_size: NA; cdr3_aa: CASSETKGGGGISNEQFF; cdr3_nt: TGTGCCAGCAGCGAGACCAAAGGAGGCGGGGGTATTTCCAATGAGCAGTTCTTC
j_call: TRBJ1-3; cdr3_length: 11; v_call: TRBV11-2; d_call: NA; clone_size: NA; cdr3_aa: CASSSGNTIYF; cdr3_nt: TGTGCCAGCAGTTCCGGAAACACCATATATTTT
j_call: TRBJ2-4; cdr3_length: 15; v_call: TRBV19; d_call: NA; clone_size: NA; cdr3_aa: CASSIDASVKNIQYF; cdr3_nt: TGTGCCAGTAGTATAGATGCTTCGGTCAAAAACATTCAGTACTTC
j_call: TRBJ2-3; cdr3_length: 13; v_call: TRBV25-1; d_call: TRBD1; clone_size: NA; cdr3_aa: CASRDRGSDTQYF; cdr3_nt: TGTGCCAGTCGGGACAGGGGTTCAGATACGCAGTATTTT
j_call: TRBJ1-2; cdr3_length: 13; v_call: TRBV12-3/TRBV12-4; d_call: NA; clone_size: NA; cdr3_aa: CASSSREVYGYTF; cdr3_nt: TGTGCCAGCAGTTCAAGGGAAGTCTATGGCTACACCTTC
j_call: TRBJ2-1; cdr3_length: 16; v_call: TRBV13; d_call: TRBD2; clone_size: NA; cdr3_aa: CASSWGLAGGPNEQFF; cdr3_nt: TGTGCCAGCAGCTGGGGACTAGCGGGGGGCCCCAATGAGCAGTTCTTC
j_call: TRBJ1-5; cdr3_length: 16; v_call: TRBV2; d_call: NA; clone_size: NA; cdr3_aa: CASSEAAGYSNQPQHF; cdr3_nt: TGTGCCAGCAGTGAAGCTGCGGGCTATAGCAATCAGCCCCAGCATTTT
j_call: TRBJ1-6; cdr3_length: 15; v_call: TRBV11-2; d_call: NA; clone_size: NA; cdr3_aa: CASSPFSREDSPLHF; cdr3_nt: TGTGCCAGCAGCCCCTTTTCGCGGGAGGATTCACCCCTCCACTTT
j_call: TRBJ1-6; cdr3_length: 14; v_call: TRBV30; d_call: NA; clone_size: NA; cdr3_aa: CAWSVGANNSPLHF; cdr3_nt: TGTGCCTGGAGTGTGGGGGCCAATAATTCACCCCTCCACTTT
j_call: TRBJ1-3; cdr3_length: 14; v_call: TRBV15; d_call: TRBD1; clone_size: NA; cdr3_aa: CATSRTGSGNTIYF; cdr3_nt: TGTGCCACCAGCAGGACAGGGTCAGGAAACACCATATATTTT
j_call: TRBJ2-7; cdr3_length: 13; v_call: TRBV6-5; d_call: NA; clone_size: NA; cdr3_aa: CASSPGSLYEQYF; cdr3_nt: TGTGCCAGCAGTCCAGGGTCTCTCTACGAGCAGTACTTC
j_call: TRBJ1-1; cdr3_length: 13; v_call: TRBV10-3; d_call: TRBD1; clone_size: once; cdr3_aa: CALRGQGETEAFF; cdr3_nt: TGTGCACTCAGGGGACAGGGGGAGACTGAAGCTTTCTTT
j_call: TRBJ2-3; cdr3_length: 17; v_call: TRBV4-2; d_call: TRBD2; clone_size: NA; cdr3_aa: CASSQDLPGGYTDTQYF; cdr3_nt: TGTGCCAGCAGCCAAGATCTCCCGGGGGGATACACAGATACGCAGTATTTT
j_call: TRBJ1-4; cdr3_length: 16; v_call: TRBV5-6; d_call: TRBD1; clone_size: NA; cdr3_aa: CASSLDRQGANEKLFF; cdr3_nt: TGTGCCAGCAGCTTAGACCGACAGGGCGCTAATGAAAAACTGTTTTTT
j_call: TRBJ2-7; cdr3_length: 16; v_call: TRBV5-6; d_call: TRBD2; clone_size: NA; cdr3_aa: CASSSIPPSGGYEQYF; cdr3_nt: TGTGCCAGCAGCTCCATTCCGCCTAGCGGGGGATACGAGCAGTACTTC
j_call: TRBJ1-1; cdr3_length: 13; v_call: TRBV6-1; d_call: TRBD1; clone_size: NA; cdr3_aa: CASSEQGDTEAFF; cdr3_nt: TGTGCCAGCAGTGAACAGGGGGACACTGAAGCTTTCTTT
j_call: TRBJ2-3; cdr3_length: 16; v_call: TRBV19; d_call: TRBD2; clone_size: NA; cdr3_aa: CASSIFPSGGEDTQYF; cdr3_nt: TGTGCCAGTAGTATTTTCCCTAGCGGGGGGGAAGATACGCAGTATTTT
j_call: TRBJ2-7; cdr3_length: 12; v_call: TRBV27; d_call: NA; clone_size: NA; cdr3_aa: CASSPGPYEQYF; cdr3_nt: TGTGCCAGCAGTCCGGGCCCTTACGAGCAGTACTTC
j_call: TRBJ2-2; cdr3_length: 16; v_call: TRBV7-3; d_call: TRBD2; clone_size: NA; cdr3_aa: CASSLPGGGPTGELFF; cdr3_nt: TGTGCCAGCAGCTTACCGGGGGGGGGCCCCACCGGGGAGCTGTTTTTT
j_call: TRBJ2-3; cdr3_length: 14; v_call: TRBV7-6; d_call: TRBD2; clone_size: NA; cdr3_aa: CASSWGGESDTQYF; cdr3_nt: TGTGCCAGCAGTTGGGGAGGGGAATCAGATACGCAGTATTTT
j_call: TRBJ1-2; cdr3_length: 14; v_call: TRBV28; d_call: NA; clone_size: NA; cdr3_aa: CASSFRGANYGYTF; cdr3_nt: TGTGCCAGCAGTTTTCGAGGGGCTAACTATGGCTACACCTTC
j_call: TRBJ1-6; cdr3_length: 12; v_call: TRBV7-9; d_call: NA; clone_size: NA; cdr3_aa: CASSLDGNPLHF; cdr3_nt: TGTGCCAGCAGCTTAGACGGGAACCCCCTCCACTTT
j_call: TRBJ2-7; cdr3_length: 15; v_call: TRBV6-5; d_call: NA; clone_size: NA; cdr3_aa: CASSYISRGSYEQYF; cdr3_nt: TGTGCCAGCAGTTACATCTCTCGGGGCTCCTACGAGCAGTACTTC
j_call: TRBJ2-1; cdr3_length: 17; v_call: TRBV11-2; d_call: TRBD2; clone_size: NA; cdr3_aa: CASSLLLGTSSYNEQFF; cdr3_nt: TGTGCCAGCAGCTTACTCCTAGGGACTAGCTCCTACAATGAGCAGTTCTTC
j_call: TRBJ1-2; cdr3_length: 13; v_call: TRBV9; d_call: NA; clone_size: NA; cdr3_aa: CASSDYRDYGYTF; cdr3_nt: TGTGCCAGCAGCGATTACAGGGACTATGGCTACACCTTC
j_call: TRBJ1-3; cdr3_length: 14; v_call: TRBV19; d_call: TRBD1; clone_size: NA; cdr3_aa: CASSLSGTVNTIYF; cdr3_nt: TGTGCCAGTAGCTTATCCGGGACAGTAAACACCATATATTTT
j_call: TRBJ2-7; cdr3_length: 16; v_call: TRBV4-1; d_call: TRBD2; clone_size: NA; cdr3_aa: CASSPIAGGRSYEQYF; cdr3_nt: TGCGCCAGCAGCCCGATAGCGGGGGGCCGCTCCTACGAGCAGTACTTC
j_call: TRBJ2-7; cdr3_length: 11; v_call: TRBV14; d_call: NA; clone_size: few; cdr3_aa: CASSRAYEQYF; cdr3_nt: TGTGCCAGCAGCCGGGCCTACGAGCAGTACTTC
j_call: TRBJ1-2; cdr3_length: 15; v_call: TRBV5-4; d_call: NA; clone_size: NA; cdr3_aa: CASSLGRGNLYGYTF; cdr3_nt: TGTGCCAGCAGCTTGGGAAGGGGGAACCTCTATGGCTACACCTTC
j_call: TRBJ2-3; cdr3_length: 13; v_call: TRBV6-4; d_call: NA; clone_size: NA; cdr3_aa: CASSDVASDTQYF; cdr3_nt: TGTGCCAGCAGTGACGTAGCTTCAGATACGCAGTATTTT
j_call: TRBJ2-7; cdr3_length: 12; v_call: TRBV19; d_call: NA; clone_size: NA; cdr3_aa: CASSTQNYEQYF; cdr3_nt: TGTGCCAGTAGTACCCAAAACTACGAGCAGTACTTC